These 17 T cell receptor beta chains came from one sample sequenced in a study of patients and donors after allogeneic stem cell transplantation. TCRdb redid the calling of the RT-PCR reads with MiXCR, one entry per CDR3 protein. Counted here are approximately 99,000 distinct CDR3 sequences, over 30% occurring once; the ten biggest clones make up around 25%. The specimen sequenced was blood, either unsorted or a sorted T cell fraction (not recorded which). Receptor source: a human donor who was either an allogeneic HSCT recipient or a stem cell or donor lymphocyte infusion donor (not recorded which). It is not recorded whose cells these are; they may come from a transplant donor.

Turning to this clonotype: Sequence at one end of the junction differs from germline and may be a read error. The rearrangement links TRBV12-3 or TRBV12-4 to TRBJ1-1, with no clear D. CDR3 length: 11 residues. The CDR3 protein is CACSLGTEAFF. In nucleotides, the CDR3 is TGTGCCTGCAGTTTGGGTACTGAAGCTTTCTTT.

This clonotype showed up just a few times. The J gene is TRBJ1-2, the V gene TRBV20-1; unclear D gene. CDR3 length: 13 residues. Germline-derived CDR1 and CDR2 are DFQATT and SNEGSKA (reference sequence). V lost 0 bases to trimming and J lost 8 bases, with 13 bases between them. The CDR3 bases are TGCAGTGCTAGAGATGGAGGTTCCAGAGGCTACACCTTC. Residues: CSARDGGSRGYTF.

The chain recombines TRBV29-1 with TRBJ2-3; the D gene could be TRBD1 or TRBD2 (5 bases each). V lost 0 bases and J lost 6, with 7 bases in between. The CDR3 has 12 amino acids. The germline gives CDR1 SQVTM, CDR2 ANQGSEA. The CDR3 region is CSVEDRGDTQYF. In DNA, the CDR3 is TGCAGCGTTGAAGATCGGGGCGATACGCAGTATTTT.

Only a few counts were recorded for this clonotype. V is TRBV6-6 and J is TRBJ1-5, with D possibly being TRBD1 (6 bases). Germline V gene data show CDR1 as MNHNY and CDR2 as SVGAGI (reference sequence). V lost 0 bases, J lost 4 bases, and 16 bases lay in between. The CDR3 length is 17 residues. This chain's CDR3 is CASSYSIFSGENQPQHF. Written as DNA, the CDR3 is TGTGCCAGCAGTTACTCGATTTTTTCAGGGGAGAATCAGCCCCAGCATTTT.

This clonotype was detected only a few times. V and J are TRBV7-2 and TRBJ1-6; no firm D call. Looked up from germline, CDR1 is SGHTA and CDR2 is FQGNSA. Deletions cut 1 base from V and 6 bases from J, with 7 bases between. The CDR3 contains 14 residues. The DNA of the CDR3 is TGTGCCAGCAGCTTAGAAGGTTTTAATTCACCCCTCCACTTT. Protein sequence: CASSLEGFNSPLHF.

V gene TRBV14 combines with J gene TRBJ1-2, with a tentative D call TRBD1 (5 bases). Germline V gene data show CDR1 as SGHDN and CDR2 as FVKESK. With 2 bases removed from V and 13 bases from J, the gap between germline ends came to 17 bases. The CDR3 consists of 13 residues. The DNA of the CDR3 is TGTGCCAGCAGCCAATCCGGGACCGGCGTCTCCACCTTC. Its protein product is CASSQSGTGVSTF.

This chain uses TRBV20-1 with TRBJ2-1; possibly TRBD2 for D (5 bases). Germline CDR1 reads DFQATT; CDR2 reads SNEGSKA (reference sequence). The CDR3 sequence is 14 residues long. Trimming took off 7 bases at V and 2 bases at J, with 15 bases between the two ends. This chain's CDR3 is CSGTSAGPYNEQFF. The CDR3 DNA sequence: TGCAGTGGTACCTCCGCGGGCCCCTACAATGAGCAGTTCTTC.

The chain recombines TRBV7-2 with TRBJ1-3, with D hard to call. Trimming removed 4 bases from V and 2 bases from J, with 18 bases in between. The CDR3 spans 17 residues. Per germline, CDR1 SGHTA and CDR2 FQGNSA. CDR3: CASSSPGRDKAGNTIYF. The CDR3 DNA follows: TGTGCCAGCAGCTCGCCGGGAAGGGATAAAGCTGGAAACACCATATATTTT.

The chain uses TRBV11-2 and TRBJ2-3, with D perhaps TRBD1 or TRBD2 (5 bases each). Trimming took 5 bases from V and 2 from J, leaving 14 bases between them. Germline CDR1 SGHAT, CDR2 FQNNGV. This CDR3 region has 15 residues. Here the CDR3 reads CASSRRDRNTDTQYF. Written as DNA, the CDR3 is TGTGCCAGCAGCCGCCGGGACCGAAACACAGATACGCAGTATTTT. The complete variable domain, with remaining parts taken from reference TRBV11-2 and TRBJ2-3, reads EAGVAQSPRYKIIEKRQSVAFWCNPISGHATLYWYQQILGQGPKLLIQFQNNGVVDDSQLPKDRFSAERLKGVDSTLKIQPAKLEDSAVYLCASSRRDRNTDTQYFGPGTRLTVL.

V gene TRBV10-3 combines with J gene TRBJ2-1; D gene unclear. Germline V gene data show CDR1 as ENHRY and CDR2 as SYGVKD. The CDR3 length is 15 residues. V was pared by 5 bases and J by 0 bases, with 11 bases between. CDR3 in amino acids: CAISITGSSYNEQFF. CDR3 nucleotide sequence: TGTGCCATCAGTATTACTGGTAGCTCCTACAATGAGCAGTTCTTC.

This clonotype has just a few counts. Here the CDR3 DNA reads TGTGCCAGTAGTATAGACAGGGGGCACAACTATGGCTACACCTTC. Residues: CASSIDRGHNYGYTF. The chain links TRBV19 to TRBJ1-2; 8 nucleotides align to TRBD1. The CDR3 is made up of 15 amino acids. The germline V gene encodes CDR1 LNHDA and CDR2 SQIVND (reference sequence). V trimming: 0 bases; J trimming: 2 bases; junction bases outside the gene matches: 2.

The gene calls are TRBV12-3 or TRBV12-4 and TRBJ2-1; TRBD2 aligns across 7 bases. The CDR3 is made up of 15 amino acids. V dropped 3 bases and J dropped 6; count of bases not matched to a gene: 8. The CDR3 DNA reads as TGTGCCAGCAGTTTTGGCGGGAGTGGTTCCAATGAGCAGTTCTTC. Translating gives CASSFGGSGSNEQFF.

This clonotype has only a few counts. This chain connects TRBV20-1 to TRBJ1-1, with D possibly being TRBD1 (5 bases). V was clipped by 5 bases and J by 0 bases, with 10 bases between them. The CDR3 has 13 residues. CDR1 DFQATT and CDR2 SNEGSKA come from the germline V gene (reference sequence). This CDR3 is CSALARVNTEAFF. For the CDR3, the DNA is TGCAGTGCTTTAGCCAGGGTGAACACTGAAGCTTTCTTT.

This sequence joins TRBV20-1 and TRBJ2-2; 10 bases line up with TRBD2. The germline gives CDR1 DFQATT, CDR2 SNEGSKA (reference sequence). The CDR3 runs 18 residues. Trimming at V came to 0 bases and at J to 3 bases, leaving 10 bases not matched to a gene. In nucleotides, the CDR3 is TGCAGTGCTAGAGATTGGGCTAGCGGGAGAGGATACACCGGGGAGCTGTTTTTT. This sequence encodes CSARDWASGRGYTGELFF.

In its sample, this clonotype was seen a few times. V gene TRBV6-5 combines with J gene TRBJ1-1, with TRBD1 as a possible D gene (6 bases). Germline CDR1 is MNHEY and CDR2 is SVGAGI. V lost 6 bases to trimming and J lost 5 bases, with 16 bases between them. The CDR3 has 14 amino acids. The CDR3 DNA follows: TGTGCCAGCAGCCCCGGGGGCCGGCTAACTGAAGCTTTCTTT. It encodes CASSPGGRLTEAFF.

On this clonotype itself: One end of the junction is discordant with germline, which a read error may explain. V gene TRBV6-2 or TRBV6-3 combines with J gene TRBJ1-1; D is perhaps TRBD1 (6 bases). Germline lookup yields CDR1 MNHEY and CDR2 SVGEGT. The CDR3 is 14 residues long. DNA of the CDR3: TGTGCCAGCAGTCACTCGACAGGCGGCACTGAAGCTTTCTTT. This gives the protein CASSHSTGGTEAFF.

V usage is TRBV6-6 and J usage is TRBJ2-1; 9 nucleotides agree with TRBD2. V was pared by 5 bases and J by 5 bases, with 7 bases of the junction left unmatched. Germline V gives CDR1 MNHNY, CDR2 SVGAGI (reference sequence). The CDR3 totals 15 residues. CDR3 residues: CASSRREGLNNEQFF. In nucleotides, the CDR3 is TGTGCCAGCAGTAGGCGGGAGGGTTTAAACAATGAGCAGTTCTTC.